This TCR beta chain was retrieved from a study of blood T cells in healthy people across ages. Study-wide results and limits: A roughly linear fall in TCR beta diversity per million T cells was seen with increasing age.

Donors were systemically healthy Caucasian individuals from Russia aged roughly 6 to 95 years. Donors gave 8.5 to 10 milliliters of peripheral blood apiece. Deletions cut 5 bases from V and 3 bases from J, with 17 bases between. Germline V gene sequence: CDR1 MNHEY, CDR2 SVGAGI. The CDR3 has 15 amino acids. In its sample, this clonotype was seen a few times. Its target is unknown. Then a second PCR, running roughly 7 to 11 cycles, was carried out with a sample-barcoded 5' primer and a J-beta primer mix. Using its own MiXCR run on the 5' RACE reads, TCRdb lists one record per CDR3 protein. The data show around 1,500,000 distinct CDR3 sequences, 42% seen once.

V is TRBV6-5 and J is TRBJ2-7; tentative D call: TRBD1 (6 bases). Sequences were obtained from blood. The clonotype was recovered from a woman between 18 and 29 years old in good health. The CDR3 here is CASSSLLTGFYEQYF. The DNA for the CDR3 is TGTGCCAGCAGTAGCCTCCTGACAGGTTTCTACGAGCAGTACTTC.